A single sample gave rise to the 11 T cell receptor beta chains below, sequenced in a study of blood T cell repertoires in COVID-19. Sequenced by immunoSEQ multiplex PCR; TCRdb stores in-frame clones only, minus some. The sample lists about 230,000 clones, approximately 89% seen once, with more than 3% in the top ten. Sequences were obtained from PBMCs or T cells enriched from blood (not recorded which). The receptors derive from a woman between 25 and 40 years old who had been exposed to COVID-19.

The chain uses TRBV7-6 and TRBJ2-3, with TRBD2 matching 9 bases. V gave up 5 bases and J gave up 3 bases; unmatched junction bases: 9. Looked up from germline, CDR1 is SGHVS and CDR2 is FNYEAQ. CDR3 length: 16 residues. The CDR3 nucleotides are TGTGCCAGCAGCCCAGAACTAGCGGGTTTAACAGATACGCAGTATTTT. This gives the protein CASSPELAGLTDTQYF.

The chain links TRBV29-1 to TRBJ2-7; a possible D gene is TRBD1 (7 bases). V lost 5 bases, J lost 7 bases, and 27 bases lay in between. The CDR3 is made up of 16 amino acids. Germline CDR1 and CDR2: SQVTM and ANQGSEA. The CDR3 sequence: CSVQGGLTGLPREQYF. In DNA, the CDR3 is TGCAGCGTTCAGGGGGGCCTGACAGGGCTACCTAGGGAGCAGTACTTC.

The chain combines TRBV19 with TRBJ2-7, with 9 nucleotides matching TRBD2. The V gene end was trimmed by 3 bases and the J gene end by 6 bases; junction bases not matched to a gene: 3. The CDR3 length is 13 residues. CDR1 is LNHDA and CDR2 is SQIVND in the germline V gene (reference sequence). The CDR3 DNA follows: TGTGCCAGTAGTATGTGGCGGGAGGGCGAGCAGTACTTC. The encoded protein is CASSMWREGEQYF.

The chain employs TRBV2 and TRBJ1-5; a weak D match, TRBD1 (5 bases). Trimming cost V 7 bases and J 3 bases, with 16 bases left between them. Germline CDR1 SNHLY, CDR2 FYNNEI. This CDR3 spans 15 amino acids. The CDR3 protein is CASTGTLSDNQPQHF. The DNA for the CDR3 is TGTGCCAGCACCGGGACTCTGTCTGACAATCAGCCCCAGCATTTT.

This chain joins TRBV18 and TRBJ2-2; tentative D call: TRBD2 (5 bases). CDR3 length: 15 residues. Germline V CDR1 and CDR2: KGHSH, LQKENI. The germline V and J ends were trimmed by 0 bases and 5 bases, with 10 bases remaining between them. CDR3 protein: CASSPPARGTGELFF. The CDR3 bases are TGTGCCAGCTCACCACCGGCCCGCGGGACCGGGGAGCTGTTTTTT.

This clone was seen just once. The chain couples TRBV30 to TRBJ2-3, with D perhaps matching TRBD1 (7 bases). V lost 5 bases to trimming and J lost 2 bases, with 20 bases between them. The germline V gene has CDR1 GTSNPN and CDR2 SVGIG (reference sequence). This CDR3 contains 16 residues. The CDR3 loop reads CAWARDRETNTDTQYF. CDR3 bases: TGTGCCTGGGCGCGGGACAGAGAAACTAACACAGATACGCAGTATTTT. The whole variable domain, filled in from reference TRBV30 and TRBJ2-3, reads SQTIHQWPATLVQPVGSPLSLECTVEGTSNPNLYWYRQAAGRGLQLLFYSVGIGQISSEVPQNLSASRPQDRQFILSSKKLLLSDSGFYLCAWARDRETNTDTQYFGPGTRLTVL.

This chain uses TRBV5-6 with TRBJ1-6; the match to TRBD1 covers 7 bases. V gave up 4 bases and J gave up 7 bases; unmatched junction bases: 2. In germline, CDR1 is SGHDT, CDR2 YYEEEE. The CDR3 covers 13 residues. CDR3 DNA: TGTGCCAGCAGCCAGGGACAGAATTCACCCCTCCACTTT. It yields the protein CASSQGQNSPLHF.

The V call is TRBV7-6, the J call TRBJ2-2; TRBD1 agrees at 9 bases. CDR1 is SGHVS and CDR2 is FNYEAQ in the germline V gene. This CDR3 has 16 amino acids. The J segment lost 2 bases and the V segment lost 3 bases, leaving 4 bases of the junction unmatched. For the CDR3, the DNA is TGTGCCAGCAGCTTGGGGGGACAGGGAAACACCGGGGAGCTGTTTTTT. Translation: CASSLGGQGNTGELFF.

The V call is TRBV2, the J call TRBJ2-5; a possible D gene is TRBD1 (6 bases). CDR1 is SNHLY, CDR2 FYNNEI, per germline. The V end lost 7 bases, the J end lost 1 base, and 19 bases lay between the germline ends. CDR3 length: 16 amino acids. The chain's CDR3 is CASKLNRADIQETQYF. In DNA form, the CDR3 reads TGTGCCAGCAAGTTGAACAGGGCGGATATCCAAGAGACCCAGTACTTC.

This rearrangement joins TRBV18 to TRBJ2-3; 10 bases agree with TRBD1. The junction had 8 bases not matched to a gene; V was cut back by 8 bases and J by 3 bases. CDR1 is KGHSH, CDR2 LQKENI, per germline. The length of the CDR3 is 15 residues. The CDR3: CASAGTGEGTDTQYF. For the CDR3, the DNA is TGTGCCAGCGCCGGGACAGGGGAGGGGACAGATACGCAGTATTTT.

CDR3 sequence reads: CASSESGDRGYEQYF. CDR3 nucleotides: TGCGCCAGCAGTGAGTCGGGGGACAGGGGCTACGAGCAGTACTTC. The rearrangement links TRBV10-1 to TRBJ2-7; 10 nucleotides agree with TRBD1. Germline V gene lookup returns CDR1 WNHNN and CDR2 SYGVQD (reference sequence). This CDR3 contains 15 residues. V was clipped by 0 bases and J by 3 bases; unmatched bases: 2.